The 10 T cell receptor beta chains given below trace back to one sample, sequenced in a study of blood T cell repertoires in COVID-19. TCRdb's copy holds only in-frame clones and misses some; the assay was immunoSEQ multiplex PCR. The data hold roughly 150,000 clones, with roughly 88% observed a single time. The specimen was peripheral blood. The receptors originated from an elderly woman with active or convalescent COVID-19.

CDR3 nucleotides: TGTGCCAGCAGCTTGGATAGCTCCCCCTCCTACGAGCAGTACTTC. This codes for CASSLDSSPSYEQYF. J is TRBJ2-7 and V is TRBV5-4; D remains ambiguous. V was cut by 0 bases and J by 0 bases, with 10 bases left in between. CDR3 length: 15 residues. Per the germline V gene, CDR1 is SGHNT and CDR2 is YYREEE (reference sequence).

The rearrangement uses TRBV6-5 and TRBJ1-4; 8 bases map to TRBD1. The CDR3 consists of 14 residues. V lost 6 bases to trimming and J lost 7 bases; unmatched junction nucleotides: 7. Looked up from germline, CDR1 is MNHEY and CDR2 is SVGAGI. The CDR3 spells CASRRGQGGEKLFF. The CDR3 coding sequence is TGTGCCAGCAGACGCGGACAGGGCGGTGAAAAACTGTTTTTT.

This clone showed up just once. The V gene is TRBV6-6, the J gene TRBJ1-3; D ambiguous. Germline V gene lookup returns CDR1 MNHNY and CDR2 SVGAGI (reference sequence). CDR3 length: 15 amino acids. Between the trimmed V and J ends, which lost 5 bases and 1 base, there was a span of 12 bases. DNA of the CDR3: TGTGCCAGCAGTCCGGGGAGGGAGTCTGGAAACACCATATATTTT. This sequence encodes CASSPGRESGNTIYF.

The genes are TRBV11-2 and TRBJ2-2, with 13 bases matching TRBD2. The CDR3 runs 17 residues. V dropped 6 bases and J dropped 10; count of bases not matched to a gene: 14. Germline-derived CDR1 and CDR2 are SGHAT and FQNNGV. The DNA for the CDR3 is TGTGCCAGCAGTCCGCGCCGGACTAGCGGGGGCCCTAAGGAGCTGTTTTTT. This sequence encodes CASSPRRTSGGPKELFF. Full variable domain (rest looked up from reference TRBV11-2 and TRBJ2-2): EAGVAQSPRYKIIEKRQSVAFWCNPISGHATLYWYQQILGQGPKLLIQFQNNGVVDDSQLPKDRFSAERLKGVDSTLKIQPAKLEDSAVYLCASSPRRTSGGPKELFFGEGSRLTVL.

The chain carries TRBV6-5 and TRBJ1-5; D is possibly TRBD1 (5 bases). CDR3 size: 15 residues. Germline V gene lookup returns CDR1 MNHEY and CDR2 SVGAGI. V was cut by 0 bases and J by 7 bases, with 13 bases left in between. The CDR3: CASSYSGTGKQPQHF. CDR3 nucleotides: TGTGCCAGCAGTTACTCGGGTACAGGTAAACAGCCCCAGCATTTT.

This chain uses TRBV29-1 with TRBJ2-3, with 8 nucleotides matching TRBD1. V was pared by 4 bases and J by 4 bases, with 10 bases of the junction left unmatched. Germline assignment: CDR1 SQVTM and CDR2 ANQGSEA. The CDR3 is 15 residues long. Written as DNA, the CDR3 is TGCAGCGTTGTTTACAGGGGGATAGCTTCAGATACGCAGTATTTT. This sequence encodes CSVVYRGIASDTQYF.

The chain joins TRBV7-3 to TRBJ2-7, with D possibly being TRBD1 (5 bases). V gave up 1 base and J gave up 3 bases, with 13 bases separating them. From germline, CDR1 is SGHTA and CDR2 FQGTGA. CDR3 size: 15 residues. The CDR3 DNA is TGTGCCAGCAGCTTAAGTCCAGGGTCAGTCTACGAGCAGTACTTC. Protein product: CASSLSPGSVYEQYF.

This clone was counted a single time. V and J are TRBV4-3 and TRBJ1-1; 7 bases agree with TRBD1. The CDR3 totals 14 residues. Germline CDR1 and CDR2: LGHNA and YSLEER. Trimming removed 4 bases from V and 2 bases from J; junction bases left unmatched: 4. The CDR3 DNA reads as TGCGCCAGCAGCCTAGGGACAGATAACACTGAAGCTTTCTTT. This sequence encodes CASSLGTDNTEAFF.

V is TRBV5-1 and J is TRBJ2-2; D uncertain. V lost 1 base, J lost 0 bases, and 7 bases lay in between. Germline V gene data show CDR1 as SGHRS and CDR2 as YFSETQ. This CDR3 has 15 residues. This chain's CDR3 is CASSLPPANTGELFF. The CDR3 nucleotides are TGCGCCAGCAGCTTGCCCCCAGCGAACACCGGGGAGCTGTTTTTT. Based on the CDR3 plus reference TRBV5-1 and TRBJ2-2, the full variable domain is KAGVTQTPRYLIKTRGQQVTLSCSPISGHRSVSWYQQTPGQGLQFLFEYFSETQRNKGNFPGRFSGRQFSNSRSEMNVSTLELGDSALYLCASSLPPANTGELFFGEGSRLTVL.

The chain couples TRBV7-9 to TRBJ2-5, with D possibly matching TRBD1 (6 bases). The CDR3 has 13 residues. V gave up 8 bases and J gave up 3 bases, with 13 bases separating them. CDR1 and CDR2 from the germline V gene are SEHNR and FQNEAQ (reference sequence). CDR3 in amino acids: CASEDGQKETQYF. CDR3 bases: TGTGCCAGCGAGGATGGACAGAAAGAGACCCAGTACTTC.